These 10 T cell receptor beta chains came from one sample sequenced in a study of blood T cells in healthy people across ages. It was with a sample-barcoded 5' primer and a J-beta primer mix that a second PCR of roughly 7 to 12 cycles was run. TCRdb called the 5' RACE reads again in MiXCR, with one record for every CDR3 protein. The data contain some 800,000 distinct CDR3 sequences, 40% to 50% of them singletons. The specimen was blood. These receptors were obtained from a man in his fifties or sixties in good health.

The chain employs TRBV9 and TRBJ1-3; 7 bases map to TRBD1. The CDR3 spans 17 residues. J gave up 4 bases and V 0 bases, and 10 bases lay outside the gene matches. CDR1 is SGDLS, CDR2 YYNGEE, per germline. The chain's CDR3 is CASSVDGLPGQGNTIYF. CDR3 in DNA: TGTGCCAGCAGCGTAGACGGATTGCCGGGACAGGGAAACACCATATATTTT. The variable domain in full, completed from reference TRBV9 and TRBJ1-3, reads DSGVTQTPKHLITATGQRVTLRCSPRSGDLSVYWYQQSLDQGLQFLIQYYNGEERAKGNILERFSAQQFPDLHSELNLSSLELGDSALYFCASSVDGLPGQGNTIYFGEGSWLTVV.

The J gene is TRBJ2-2, the V gene TRBV29-1; 7 bases line up with TRBD2. This CDR3 contains 14 residues. V shed 6 bases, J shed 4 bases, and the junction held 8 bases outside the gene matches. CDR1 and CDR2 (germline): SQVTM, ANQGSEA. The CDR3 reads CSVGTSATTGELFF. CDR3 sequence (DNA): TGCAGCGTGGGAACTAGCGCCACCACCGGGGAGCTGTTTTTT.

This clonotype was seen a few times. The chain uses TRBV27 and TRBJ2-7; tentative D call: TRBD1 (5 bases). Trimming shortened V by 0 bases and J by 2 bases, and 8 bases separated the two germline ends. CDR3 length: 14 amino acids. Germline V gives CDR1 MNHEY, CDR2 SMNVEV (reference sequence). CDR3 region: CASSLSAGPYEQYF. CDR3 nucleotide sequence: TGTGCCAGCAGTTTATCGGCAGGGCCCTACGAGCAGTACTTC.

J is TRBJ2-1 and V is TRBV12-3 or TRBV12-4; 9 bases line up with TRBD2. Trimming removed 1 base from V and 5 bases from J; junction bases left unmatched: 3. This CDR3 region has 15 residues. CDR3 DNA sequence: TGTGCCAGCAGTTTAGAGAGCGGGGGGAACAATGAGCAGTTCTTC. Translating gives CASSLESGGNNEQFF.

Only a few counts were recorded for this clonotype. V and J are TRBV5-1 and TRBJ1-2; possible D gene TRBD1, 5 bases. Germline loops: CDR1 SGHRS, CDR2 YFSETQ. Trimming left V 0 bases short and J 4 bases short, with 19 bases between. This CDR3 contains 17 residues. As DNA, the CDR3 is TGCGCCAGCAGCTTGGGGGCGGTAGGGGCGCTCGGCTATGGCTACACCTTC. This gives the protein CASSLGAVGALGYGYTF.

This rearrangement joins TRBV6-1 to TRBJ2-1; 9 positions agree with TRBD2. The CDR3 spans 18 residues. Trimming cost V 6 bases and J 8 bases; bases outside gene matches: 20. CDR1 and CDR2 (germline): MNHNS, SASEGT. CDR3 region: CASRLLRSGGGAGHEQFF. In nucleotides, the CDR3 is TGTGCCAGCAGATTGTTGAGGTCCGGCGGGGGGGCCGGACATGAGCAGTTCTTC.

V usage is TRBV7-9 and J usage is TRBJ1-6, with D maybe TRBD1 (5 bases). This CDR3 is 12 amino acids long. Germline values: CDR1 SEHNR, CDR2 FQNEAQ (reference sequence). V was trimmed by 4 bases and J by 10 bases, leaving 8 bases between them. The CDR3 DNA reads TGTGCCAGCAGCTCACAGGACTCACCCCTCCACTTT. Translated: CASSSQDSPLHF.

This chain connects TRBV24-1 to TRBJ2-5; D possibly uses TRBD1 or TRBD2 (5 bases each). Germline V CDR1 and CDR2: KGHDR, SFDVKD. Trimming cost V 3 bases and J 7 bases, with 14 bases left between them. There are 14 residues in the CDR3. This chain's CDR3 is CATSDGGKKGTQYF. The DNA for the CDR3 is TGTGCCACCAGTGATGGGGGAAAAAAAGGGACCCAGTACTTC.

This clonotype was picked up a small number of times. J is TRBJ2-5 and V is TRBV25-1; 9 bases are a match to TRBD1. This CDR3 comprises 16 residues. V shed 5 bases and J 2 bases; nucleotides not matched to a gene: 9. Looked up from germline, CDR1 is MGHDK and CDR2 is SYGVNS. CDR3 coding DNA: TGTGCCAGCAGTCTGGGGACAGGGAAGAATCAAGAGACCCAGTACTTC. The encoded protein is CASSLGTGKNQETQYF.

The V gene is TRBV12-3 or TRBV12-4, the J gene TRBJ1-1; D ambiguous. With 3 bases removed from V and 1 base from J, the gap between germline ends came to 18 bases. The CDR3 sequence is 17 residues long. For the CDR3, the DNA is TGTGCCAGCAGTTTCTCGGGAGCGAGGTTCCAGAACACTGAAGCTTTCTTT. It codes for CASSFSGARFQNTEAFF.